What follows are 15 T cell receptor beta chains derived from one specimen sequenced in a study of T-cell memory formation after mild COVID-19 (dated by TCRdb to about 2021). Receptor libraries were prepared by 5' RACE. Instrument used: Illumina NovaSeq 6000. TCRdb cleaned the public reads at Q25 with fastp, built clones with MiXCR and kept in-frame beta chains. All rows with the same CDR3 protein become a single entry with the most common DNA and genes. The sample table records 450,000 to 650,000 distinct CDR3 sequences; 15% to 20% of these occur just once. The ten top clones hold around 12% of the sample. The sample was PBMCs or a T cell subset sorted from them (not recorded which). The origin of the receptors is an adult woman who had mild COVID-19 (a few samples of this study predate the infection). The sample titles of this study are shuffled in the database, so cell type and time point are left out; the donor was told from shared clones.

This clonotype has more than one count but fewer than ten. V is TRBV15 and J is TRBJ2-2, with D perhaps TRBD2 (6 bases). Trimming took 0 bases from V and 2 from J, leaving 13 bases between them. Per the germline V gene, CDR1 is LNHNV and CDR2 is YYDKDF (reference sequence). The CDR3 contains 17 residues. CDR3 DNA sequence: TGTGCCACCAGCAGAGATCTGGTTAGCGGCAACACCGGGGAGCTGTTTTTT. Its protein is CATSRDLVSGNTGELFF.

This clonotype was seen more than once but under ten times. V is TRBV4-1 and J is TRBJ2-5; 8 bases fit TRBD1. The ends lost 0 bases at V and 2 bases at J; junction bases unmatched: 8. The CDR3 is 17 residues long. Germline loops: CDR1 MGHRA, CDR2 YSYEKL. CDR3 in amino acids: CASSQDRPQGAQETQYF. CDR3 nucleotide sequence: TGCGCCAGCAGCCAAGATCGGCCTCAGGGGGCGCAAGAGACCCAGTACTTC.

This chain joins TRBV28 and TRBJ2-6; TRBD1 matches 7 bases. The CDR3 loop spans 16 amino acids. Germline trimming cut 5 bases from V and 5 bases from J; bases unmatched to any gene: 9. Germline V gene lookup returns CDR1 MDHEN and CDR2 SYDVKM. CDR3: CASSTLQGFWANVLTF. As DNA, the CDR3 is TGTGCCAGCAGTACGCTACAGGGGTTCTGGGCCAACGTCCTGACTTTC.

This clonotype appeared a few times. The gene calls are TRBV7-2 and TRBJ1-5; D perhaps matches TRBD1 (6 bases). CDR1 and CDR2 (germline): SGHTA, FQGNSA. V was clipped by 6 bases and J by 2 bases, with 14 bases between them. This CDR3 spans 15 amino acids. CDR3: CASSAGVLGNQPQHF. CDR3 nucleotide sequence: TGTGCCAGCAGTGCAGGGGTTCTAGGCAATCAGCCCCAGCATTTT.

This clonotype came up many times. The chain is built from TRBV7-9 and TRBJ2-1; TRBD1 aligns across 8 bases. The germline CDR1 and CDR2 sequences are SEHNR and FQNEAQ (reference sequence). The CDR3 is 15 residues long. V lost 6 bases and J lost 9; bases outside the gene matches: 13. The CDR3 DNA follows: TGTGCCAGCAGTCACGGGACAGGCCGGAACCCTGAGCAGTTCTTC. Amino acid sequence: CASSHGTGRNPEQFF.

The V and J genes are TRBV5-6 and TRBJ2-3; a possible D gene is TRBD2 (6 bases). The CDR3 spans 16 residues. Germline CDR1 SGHDT, CDR2 YYEEEE. V was shortened by 3 bases and J by 4 bases, with 18 bases between the two germline ends. CDR3 DNA sequence: TGTGCCAGCAGCTCACAACGGGAGATCCTACCAGATACGCAGTATTTT. Translation gives CASSSQREILPDTQYF.

The chain recombines TRBV5-6 with TRBJ2-7, with D possibly matching TRBD2 (6 bases). CDR1 SGHDT and CDR2 YYEEEE come from the germline V gene. The CDR3 is 18 amino acids. V lost 0 bases, J lost 1 base, and 20 bases lay in between. CDR3 in DNA: TGTGCCAGCAGCTTGGACCTTCTCCGGGACTCCGCGTCCTACGAGCAGTACTTC. Residues: CASSLDLLRDSASYEQYF.

At least ten counts were recorded for this clonotype. V usage is TRBV7-8 and J usage is TRBJ1-2; 10 positions match TRBD1. The V segment lost 1 base and the J segment 6 bases; nucleotides outside the gene matches: 2. This CDR3 spans 14 amino acids. Germline V gene data show CDR1 as SGHVS and CDR2 as FQNEAQ. This CDR3 is CASSLVGTGDGYTF. The CDR3 DNA is TGTGCCAGCAGCTTAGTGGGGACAGGGGATGGCTACACCTTC.

This clonotype occurred a few times. V and J are TRBV5-1 and TRBJ1-1, with D unresolved. The CDR3 loop spans 15 amino acids. CDR1 and CDR2 (germline): SGHRS, YFSETQ. Trimming removed 0 bases from V and 6 bases from J, with 15 bases in between. The CDR3 coding sequence is TGCGCCAGCAGCTTGGATCGCCCAGGAGTAGCTGAAGCTTTCTTT. It translates to CASSLDRPGVAEAFF.

The chain combines TRBV9 with TRBJ2-5; TRBD1 matches at 9 bases. The V gene end was trimmed by 0 bases and the J gene end by 2 bases; junction bases not matched to a gene: 5. The CDR3 length is 16 residues. Germline CDR1 is SGDLS and CDR2 is YYNGEE. For the CDR3, the DNA is TGTGCCAGCAGCGTAGAGGCGACAGGGGGACAAGAGACCCAGTACTTC. Protein: CASSVEATGGQETQYF.

Many counts were recorded for this clonotype. CDR3 protein: CASSLREGAYEQYF. The CDR3, as DNA: TGTGCCAGCAGCCTTCGGGAAGGGGCCTACGAGCAGTACTTC. The chain has TRBV7-8 and TRBJ2-7, with D tentatively TRBD1 or TRBD2 (5 bases each). The CDR3 totals 14 residues. V dropped 5 bases and J dropped 2 bases, with 13 bases sitting between them. CDR1 is SGHVS and CDR2 is FQNEAQ in the germline V gene.

The chain has TRBV12-3 or TRBV12-4 and TRBJ2-4; D is ambiguous. This CDR3 has 15 amino acids. Deletions cut 5 bases from V and 2 bases from J, with 13 bases between. The CDR3: CASSPSGRTKNIQYF. The CDR3 region has the DNA TGTGCCAGCAGTCCCTCCGGGCGAACCAAAAACATTCAGTACTTC.

The CDR3 sequence: CASSPRVAGGDFNEQFF. CDR3 bases: TGTGCCAGCAGCCCCCGCGTAGCGGGAGGGGATTTCAATGAGCAGTTCTTC. The gene calls are TRBV7-6 and TRBJ2-1; 11 positions agree with TRBD2. The CDR3 covers 17 residues. Germline values: CDR1 SGHVS, CDR2 FNYEAQ. V was clipped by 5 bases and J by 6 bases; unmatched bases: 12.

This clonotype appeared a few times. The V and J genes are TRBV10-3 and TRBJ2-3; D gene uncertain. V was pared by 3 bases and J by 1 base, with 8 bases between. The CDR3 consists of 14 residues. The germline V gene has CDR1 ENHRY and CDR2 SYGVKD. CDR3 residues: CAISDGRRTDTQYF. The CDR3 region has the DNA TGTGCCATCAGTGATGGAAGGCGCACAGATACGCAGTATTTT.

This clonotype was seen only a few times. This chain links TRBV5-1 with TRBJ2-3; D gene ambiguous. The CDR3 is 13 amino acids. Germline values: CDR1 SGHRS, CDR2 YFSETQ. With 7 bases removed from V and 2 bases from J, the gap between germline ends came to 11 bases. The CDR3 spells CASGYSSTDTQYF. DNA of the CDR3: TGCGCCAGCGGTTATAGCTCCACAGATACGCAGTATTTT.